This T cell receptor beta chain was found in a study of metastatic and nonmetastatic thyroid tumors. Study-wide background: Patients with malignant and benign thyroid disease provided blood and tumor or nodule tissue, whose repertoires were compared.

Germline CDR1 is SGHAT and CDR2 is FQNNGV. V was clipped by 7 bases and J by 1 base, with 19 bases between them. The CDR3 has 16 amino acids. Notes on this clone: As yet, its antigen is unknown.

TCRdb called clones again from the PCR reads with MiXCR. The sample consists of roughly 4,900 clones, about 28% of them appearing once. All patients were untreated before thyroid surgery. General study results and limits: Within blood and tumor, benign nodules reportedly had significantly lower TCR beta diversity than malignant thyroid tumors did.

This sequence was found in a female donor with papillary thyroid cancer or a benign thyroid nodule (not recorded which). Some clones in this sample may be carry-over from other donors' samples. The sample was adjacent normal tissue. V usage is TRBV11-2 and J usage is TRBJ1-1; no firm D call. The CDR3 loop reads CASIPDLGRTNTEAFF. The CDR3 DNA follows: TGTGCCAGCATACCGGACCTGGGGAGAACGAACACTGAAGCTTTCTTT.